This entry lists 23 T cell receptor beta chains sequenced from one sample in a study of shared clonotypes between healthy human individuals. Sequencing was performed with immunoSEQ multiplex PCR; in TCRdb, only in-frame clones are kept and a portion is missing. The sample records approximately 500,000 clones, less than 96% being singletons. Source material: naive CD4+ T cells sorted from blood. As for subset: CD45RA+ positively selected. The receptors were gathered from a woman aged 25 to 39 in good health.

This clone was recorded once. V gene TRBV6-5 combines with J gene TRBJ2-3; tentative D call: TRBD1 (6 bases). CDR3 size: 15 residues. Trimming removed 4 bases at V and 6 bases at J, with 17 bases between. Germline V gene sequence: CDR1 MNHEY, CDR2 SVGAGI. This CDR3 reads CASSSYRARGDTQYF. The CDR3 DNA is TGTGCCAGCAGTTCTTACAGGGCTCGTGGGGATACGCAGTATTTT.

The chain employs TRBV6-1 and TRBJ2-7; possibly TRBD2 for D (5 bases). The CDR3 totals 14 residues. The germline V gene has CDR1 MNHNS and CDR2 SASEGT. V gave up 11 bases and J gave up 3 bases, with 20 bases separating them. The CDR3 is CAAFGSYYDYEQYF. The DNA of the CDR3 is TGTGCCGCCTTTGGGAGCTATTACGACTACGAGCAGTACTTC.

CDR3 region: CASRRELNSGAFF. The CDR3 DNA is TGTGCCAGCAGAAGGGAGCTGAATTCTGGAGCTTTCTTT. This chain connects TRBV2 to TRBJ1-1; no clear D gene. The CDR3 contains 13 residues. Trimming took 6 bases from V and 10 from J, leaving 18 bases between them. CDR1 SNHLY and CDR2 FYNNEI come from the germline V gene.

The rearrangement uses TRBV30 and TRBJ1-3; the D gene is possibly TRBD1 (6 bases). This CDR3 has 15 residues. Trimming cost V 0 bases and J 2 bases, with 11 bases left between them. The germline V gene encodes CDR1 GTSNPN and CDR2 SVGIG (reference sequence). The CDR3 reads CAWSVFGTTGNTIYF. The CDR3 nucleotides are TGTGCCTGGAGTGTGTTCGGGACAACTGGAAACACCATATATTTT.

The chain employs TRBV5-1 and TRBJ1-3, with 7 bases identical to TRBD1. Germline V gives CDR1 SGHRS, CDR2 YFSETQ. J gave up 0 bases and V 5 bases, and 5 bases lay outside the gene matches. The CDR3 runs 15 residues. This chain's CDR3 is CASRPTGASGNTIYF. In DNA form, the CDR3 reads TGCGCCAGCAGACCCACAGGGGCCTCTGGAAACACCATATATTTT.

The chain couples TRBV25-1 to TRBJ1-2; no clear D gene. Germline CDR1 reads MGHDK; CDR2 reads SYGVNS. The CDR3 length is 14 residues. Trimming took 2 bases from V and 3 from J, leaving 10 bases between them. The CDR3 DNA is TGTGCCAGCAGTGAAAACAGCCAACACTATGGCTACACCTTC. Its protein product is CASSENSQHYGYTF.

This chain joins TRBV6-1 and TRBJ1-5; maybe TRBD1 (6 bases). CDR1 and CDR2 from the germline V gene are MNHNS and SASEGT. Trimming shortened V by 7 bases and J by 0 bases, and 10 bases separated the two germline ends. The CDR3 length is 14 residues. The CDR3 protein is CASTSGHSNQPQHF. Written as DNA, the CDR3 is TGTGCCAGCACCTCGGGACATAGCAATCAGCCCCAGCATTTT.

This rearrangement joins TRBV5-1 to TRBJ1-3, with TRBD1 as a possible D gene (5 bases). Germline CDR1 reads SGHRS; CDR2 reads YFSETQ. There are 17 residues in the CDR3. V was shortened by 2 bases and J by 0 bases, with 15 bases between the two germline ends. The CDR3 reads CASSLWKAGPSGNTIYF. DNA for the CDR3: TGCGCCAGCAGCTTATGGAAGGCAGGGCCCTCTGGAAACACCATATATTTT.

The J gene is TRBJ2-5, the V gene TRBV29-1; TRBD2 might be the D (6 bases). This CDR3 has 13 amino acids. Germline CDR1 SQVTM, CDR2 ANQGSEA. Deletions cut 4 bases from V and 5 bases from J, with 14 bases between. Written as DNA, the CDR3 is TGCAGCGTTGTGCGGGGTAATCGGGAGACCCAGTACTTC. It translates to CSVVRGNRETQYF.

The chain joins TRBV5-4 to TRBJ2-5, with TRBD2 matching over 7 bases. Losses at the gene ends were 4 bases for V and 5 bases for J; bases not matched to a gene: 5. The CDR3 length is 13 residues. Germline CDR1 and CDR2: SGHNT and YYREEE (reference sequence). CDR3 sequence reads: CASSGRAAETQYF. The CDR3 nucleotides are TGTGCCAGCAGCGGGAGGGCCGCGGAGACCCAGTACTTC.

V usage is TRBV5-4 and J usage is TRBJ2-7; D is ambiguous. The ends were cut back, 4 bases at V and 0 bases at J, with 14 bases in the middle. CDR1 and CDR2 (germline): SGHNT, YYREEE (reference sequence). The CDR3 covers 15 residues. The CDR3 sequence: CASSPDPDSSYEQYF. CDR3 nucleotide sequence: TGTGCCAGCAGCCCAGATCCTGACTCCTCCTACGAGCAGTACTTC.

V is TRBV5-4 and J is TRBJ1-1; tentatively, D is TRBD1 (5 bases). The germline CDR1 and CDR2 sequences are SGHNT and YYREEE (reference sequence). The CDR3 sequence is 15 residues long. V lost 4 bases, J lost 1 base, and 14 bases lay in between. Here the CDR3 DNA reads TGTGCCAGCAGCCCCCGAGGGGAACGGAACACTGAAGCTTTCTTT. As protein: CASSPRGERNTEAFF.

V gene TRBV27 combines with J gene TRBJ2-2; 10 bases align to TRBD2. J was trimmed by 6 bases and V by 7 bases; bases with no gene match: 5. Germline CDR1 reads MNHEY; CDR2 reads SMNVEV (reference sequence). This CDR3 is 14 amino acids long. The CDR3 loop is CASIPSGRPGELFF. The CDR3 coding sequence is TGTGCCAGCATCCCTAGCGGGAGACCCGGGGAGCTGTTTTTT.

V gene TRBV4-2 combines with J gene TRBJ2-7; D unresolved. This CDR3 has 13 residues. Germline CDR1 reads LGHNA; CDR2 reads YNFKEQ. Between the trimmed V and J ends, which lost 5 bases and 5 bases, there was a span of 13 bases. The CDR3 spells CASSLRVSDEQYF. CDR3 sequence (DNA): TGTGCCAGCAGCTTAAGAGTTAGTGACGAGCAGTACTTC.

The chain has TRBV2 and TRBJ1-2; D unresolved. CDR1 is SNHLY and CDR2 is FYNNEI in the germline V gene. The germline V and J ends were trimmed by 8 bases and 2 bases, with 12 bases remaining between them. This CDR3 has 13 amino acids. The CDR3 reads CASRGSLNYGYTF. CDR3 bases: TGTGCCAGCCGCGGCAGCCTCAACTATGGCTACACCTTC.

DNA of the CDR3: TGTGCCAGCAGCTTGCGTGCGGGACTAGCGGAAGGGGGAAACAATGAGCAGTTCTTC. It specifies CASSLRAGLAEGGNNEQFF. The genes are TRBV5-4 and TRBJ2-1, with 11 nucleotides matching TRBD2. Germline loops: CDR1 SGHNT, CDR2 YYREEE (reference sequence). CDR3 length equals 19 residues. The ends lost 1 base at V and 5 bases at J; junction bases unmatched: 14.

J is TRBJ2-7 and V is TRBV2, with D perhaps TRBD1 or TRBD2 (6 bases each). Deletions cut 6 bases from V and 2 bases from J, with 17 bases between. In germline, CDR1 is SNHLY, CDR2 FYNNEI. This CDR3 spans 15 amino acids. The DNA of the CDR3 is TGTGCCAGCAGAAAAGGGGGGACTTACGCCTACGAGCAGTACTTC. Translation gives CASRKGGTYAYEQYF.

The chain employs TRBV9 and TRBJ1-2; no firm D call. V lost 5 bases to trimming and J lost 8 bases, with 16 bases between them. This CDR3 has 13 amino acids. CDR1 is SGDLS, CDR2 YYNGEE, per germline. This chain's CDR3 is CASRGGRAGGYTF. The CDR3 coding sequence is TGTGCCAGCAGGGGTGGCCGGGCAGGCGGCTACACCTTC.

The chain has TRBV11-2 and TRBJ2-3, with D tentatively TRBD1 (6 bases). Between the trimmed V and J ends, which lost 4 bases and 2 bases, there was a span of 16 bases. This CDR3 comprises 16 residues. CDR1 and CDR2 (germline): SGHAT, FQNNGV. The CDR3 DNA follows: TGTGCCAGCAGCTCCAGACAGGAACCTTACACAGATACGCAGTATTTT. This codes for CASSSRQEPYTDTQYF.

V and J are TRBV28 and TRBJ2-1, with 9 bases lining up with TRBD2. The CDR3 extends over 15 amino acids. V gave up 8 bases and J gave up 7 bases; unmatched junction bases: 12. CDR1 MDHEN and CDR2 SYDVKM come from the germline V gene. CDR3 sequence reads: CASVVGTSNPNEQFF. The CDR3 coding sequence is TGTGCCAGCGTCGTTGGGACTAGCAACCCGAATGAGCAGTTCTTC.

The chain carries TRBV6-1 and TRBJ2-7; 9 positions agree with TRBD2. CDR1 MNHNS and CDR2 SASEGT come from the germline V gene. The V gene end was trimmed by 6 bases and the J gene end by 5 bases; junction bases not matched to a gene: 11. The CDR3 totals 15 residues. CDR3 nucleotide sequence: TGTGCCAGCAGAATTAGGACTAGCGAGTGGAACGAGCAGTACTTC. Encoded protein: CASRIRTSEWNEQYF.

This clone appeared once. The chain is built from TRBV28 and TRBJ1-4; 7 bases fit TRBD1. This CDR3 spans 16 amino acids. The ends lost 3 bases at V and 5 bases at J; junction bases unmatched: 9. The germline V gene has CDR1 MDHEN and CDR2 SYDVKM. As DNA, the CDR3 is TGTGCCAGCAGTTTCCAGCATCAGGGGGACAATGAAAAACTGTTTTTT. This translates into CASSFQHQGDNEKLFF.

Concerning this clone: Within the sample, other DNA sequences also encode this same CDR3. V usage is TRBV28 and J usage is TRBJ2-7; 8 bases align to TRBD1. The V and J ends lost 2 bases and 1 base, in that order; junction bases with no gene match: 1. Germline V lookup: CDR1 MDHEN, CDR2 SYDVKM. This CDR3 is built from 14 residues. The DNA for the CDR3 is TGTGCCAGCAGTTTAGGACAGGGTTCCTACGAGCAGTACTTC. Translation: CASSLGQGSYEQYF. The full variable domain, rest sourced from reference TRBV28 and TRBJ2-7, is DVKVTQSSRYLVKRTGEKVFLECVQDMDHENMFWYRQDPGLGLRLIYFSYDVKMKEKGDIPEGYSVSREKKERFSLILESASTNQTSMYLCASSLGQGSYEQYFGPGTRLTVT.